These 12 T cell receptor beta chains originate from one sample sequenced in a study of blood T cell repertoires in COVID-19. The repertoire was sequenced with immunoSEQ multiplex PCR; TCRdb's copy has only in-frame clones and lacks some. Of about half a million clones in the sample, roughly 89% were seen once. Input material: peripheral blood. The receptors were gathered from a man younger than 35 with COVID-19, enrolled during active disease.

The V gene is TRBV2, the J gene TRBJ1-1; weak D call: TRBD1 (6 bases). CDR1 SNHLY and CDR2 FYNNEI come from the germline V gene. The CDR3 runs to 12 residues. The V end lost 2 bases, the J end lost 11 bases, and 12 bases lay between the germline ends. The CDR3 DNA follows: TGTGCCAGCAGTGAAAGGACAGAAAGGGCTTTCTTT. Its protein product is CASSERTERAFF.

V and J are TRBV5-5 and TRBJ1-6, with a possible D match to TRBD1 (5 bases). Germline lookup yields CDR1 SGHKS and CDR2 YYEKEE (reference sequence). The germline V and J ends were trimmed by 2 bases and 4 bases, with 10 bases remaining between them. The CDR3 has 15 amino acids. The CDR3 nucleotides read TGTGCCAGCAGCTTAAGCACAGGATATAATTCACCCCTCCACTTT. Its protein is CASSLSTGYNSPLHF.

This chain joins TRBV30 and TRBJ2-7, with 9 bases fitting TRBD1. V gave up 1 base and J gave up 2 bases; unmatched junction bases: 6. From germline, CDR1 is GTSNPN and CDR2 SVGIG (reference sequence). The CDR3 contains 15 residues. CDR3 residues: CAWSDPGQGTYEQYF. The CDR3 DNA is TGTGCCTGGAGTGACCCGGGACAGGGAACCTACGAGCAGTACTTC.

J is TRBJ2-1 and V is TRBV9, with TRBD1 matching over 10 bases. The germline CDR1 and CDR2 sequences are SGDLS and YYNGEE. CDR3 size: 15 residues. The V gene end was trimmed by 1 base and the J gene end by 7 bases; junction bases not matched to a gene: 5. This chain's CDR3 is CASSVSGTGANEQFF. CDR3 sequence (DNA): TGTGCCAGCAGCGTATCCGGGACAGGGGCGAATGAGCAGTTCTTC. The variable domain in full, completed from reference TRBV9 and TRBJ2-1, reads DSGVTQTPKHLITATGQRVTLRCSPRSGDLSVYWYQQSLDQGLQFLIQYYNGEERAKGNILERFSAQQFPDLHSELNLSSLELGDSALYFCASSVSGTGANEQFFGPGTRLTVL.

The table lists this clone with a count of one. The gene calls are TRBV6-6 and TRBJ1-5; TRBD1 is a possible D gene (5 bases). CDR3 length: 14 amino acids. CDR1 and CDR2 (germline): MNHNY, SVGAGI (reference sequence). The V end lost 4 bases, the J end lost 0 bases, and 7 bases lay between the germline ends. The CDR3 DNA follows: TGTGCCAGCAGTTCAGGGATTAGCAATCAGCCCCAGCATTTT. This sequence encodes CASSSGISNQPQHF.

This clone was seen a single time. The V call is TRBV6-5, the J call TRBJ2-2; TRBD2 matches 11 bases. The CDR3 loop spans 15 amino acids. With 11 bases clipped from V and 5 bases from J, the junction kept 10 bases outside the gene matches. Germline V gene sequence: CDR1 MNHEY, CDR2 SVGAGI. The CDR3 protein is CAATLLAGVTGELFF. Written as DNA, the CDR3 is TGTGCCGCAACCCTACTAGCGGGGGTTACCGGGGAGCTGTTTTTT.

The V and J genes are TRBV9 and TRBJ1-1, with 7 bases lining up with TRBD1. This CDR3 comprises 17 residues. V trimming: 4 bases; J trimming: 3 bases; junction bases outside the gene matches: 15. CDR1 is SGDLS, CDR2 YYNGEE, per germline. CDR3 amino acids: CASSPSSRGRGDTEAFF. CDR3 nucleotide sequence: TGTGCCAGCAGCCCTAGCTCGAGGGGGCGTGGGGACACTGAAGCTTTCTTT.

This clone is a singleton in its sample. The chain is built from TRBV21-1 and TRBJ1-6; the table's D call, TRBD1, has no DNA check behind it. TRBV21-1 is tagged as a pseudogene. This CDR3 contains 15 residues. The CDR3 here is CASSKGGHYNSPLHF. The CDR3 bases are TGTGCCAGCAGCAAGGGTGGGCACTATAATTCACCCCTCCACTTT.

The chain uses TRBV19 and TRBJ2-5; 9 positions agree with TRBD1. Germline values: CDR1 LNHDA, CDR2 SQIVND (reference sequence). CDR3 size: 14 residues. V shed 4 bases and J 4 bases; nucleotides not matched to a gene: 4. The CDR3 protein is CASSTRTGAETQYF. In nucleotides, the CDR3 is TGTGCCAGTAGTACACGGACAGGGGCAGAGACCCAGTACTTC.

This clone occurred a few times. The rearrangement joins TRBV5-4 to TRBJ1-6; weak D call: TRBD1 (6 bases). V lost 3 bases and J lost 7, with 17 bases in between. The germline V gene encodes CDR1 SGHNT and CDR2 YYREEE (reference sequence). The CDR3 has 16 residues. CDR3 loop: CASSSYGQTKNSPLHF. The CDR3 bases are TGTGCCAGCAGCTCATACGGACAGACCAAGAATTCACCCCTCCACTTT.

This clone was seen a single time. The chain joins TRBV5-5 to TRBJ2-7; the match to TRBD1 covers 7 bases. Germline V CDR1 and CDR2: SGHKS, YYEKEE (reference sequence). The CDR3 sequence is 13 residues long. The junction had 4 bases not matched to a gene; V was cut back by 5 bases and J by 2 bases. The CDR3 is CASSRQGAYEQYF. CDR3 DNA sequence: TGTGCCAGCAGTAGACAGGGCGCCTACGAGCAGTACTTC.

The chain uses TRBV5-1 and TRBJ1-2; 8 bases are a match to TRBD1. Germline CDR1 reads SGHRS; CDR2 reads YFSETQ. J was trimmed by 8 bases and V by 7 bases; bases with no gene match: 13. The CDR3 covers 14 residues. The CDR3 DNA sequence: TGCGCCAGCGGAGGGACAGGTCCTCTGGGGGGCTACACCTTC. This codes for CASGGTGPLGGYTF.